Shown below are 32 T cell receptor beta chains from a single sample sequenced in a study of response to subunit inactivated influenza vaccine. A single record per CDR3 protein comes from TCRdb applying MiXCR to the RT-PCR reads. The sample has 860,000 or so distinct CDR3 sequences, around 20% seen once. Sequenced material: PBMCs from blood, taken 5 to 6 days after vaccination. Receptors were obtained from a man aged 50 or older who received an inactivated influenza vaccine.

The gene calls are TRBV19 and TRBJ1-5, with no clear D. Per germline, CDR1 LNHDA and CDR2 SQIVND (reference sequence). Between the trimmed V and J ends, which lost 2 bases and 2 bases, there was a span of 7 bases. The length of the CDR3 is 14 residues. CDR3 amino acids: CASSILVGNQPQHF. The CDR3 nucleotides read TGTGCCAGTAGTATATTAGTTGGCAATCAGCCCCAGCATTTT.

This clonotype was seen ten or more times. The V gene is TRBV15, the J gene TRBJ2-1, with D uncertain. Per the germline V gene, CDR1 is LNHNV and CDR2 is YYDKDF (reference sequence). Trimming took off 7 bases at V and 7 bases at J, with 11 bases between the two ends. The CDR3 length is 12 residues. CDR3 sequence (DNA): TGTGCCACCACGAAAGAAGGGAATGAGCAGTTCTTC. It translates to CATTKEGNEQFF.

The genes are TRBV20-1 and TRBJ2-2; the match to TRBD2 covers 8 bases. The CDR3 has 13 amino acids. V gave up 5 bases and J gave up 7 bases; unmatched junction bases: 6. Germline CDR1 DFQATT, CDR2 SNEGSKA (reference sequence). In DNA form, the CDR3 reads TGCAGTGCTTCCGGGACTAGAAGCGGGGAGCTGTTTTTT. It yields the protein CSASGTRSGELFF.

The rearrangement links TRBV2 to TRBJ1-2, with D uncertain. Trimming shortened V by 0 bases and J by 8 bases, and 4 bases separated the two germline ends. CDR1 is SNHLY and CDR2 is FYNNEI in the germline V gene. The CDR3 runs 11 residues. CDR3 nucleotide sequence: TGTGCCAGCAGTGAAGCTGAAGGCTACACCTTC. It translates to CASSEAEGYTF.

The rearrangement links TRBV6-2 or TRBV6-3 to TRBJ2-2; D tentatively fits TRBD1 or TRBD2 (5 bases each). The CDR3 loop spans 13 amino acids. The V end was cut by 5 bases, the J end by 5 bases, with 9 bases between. CDR1 MNHEY and CDR2 SVGEGT come from the germline V gene. As DNA, the CDR3 is TGTGCCAGCAGTCGGGACCCGACCGGGGAGCTGTTTTTT. Its translation: CASSRDPTGELFF.

The chain combines TRBV10-3 with TRBJ2-4, with D unclear. The ends were cut back, 0 bases at V and 6 bases at J, with 12 bases in the middle. Per germline, CDR1 ENHRY and CDR2 SYGVKD. This CDR3 has 15 residues. In DNA, the CDR3 is TGTGCCATCAGTGAGTCGAACCTGGGTAGAAACATTCAGTACTTC. This gives the protein CAISESNLGRNIQYF.

This clonotype has a handful of counts. The V gene is TRBV5-1, the J gene TRBJ2-5, with TRBD2 identical over 12 bases. Per germline, CDR1 SGHRS and CDR2 YFSETQ. This CDR3 is built from 16 residues. J gave up 3 bases and V 1 base, and 4 bases lay outside the gene matches. The CDR3 is CASSLPGLAGKETQYF. CDR3 nucleotide sequence: TGCGCCAGCAGCTTGCCAGGACTAGCGGGGAAAGAGACCCAGTACTTC.

This clonotype appeared a few times. The genes are TRBV11-1 and TRBJ2-2; D is ambiguous. Germline V gene sequence: CDR1 SGHAT, CDR2 FQDESV (reference sequence). This CDR3 region has 14 residues. The V gene lost 5 bases and the J gene lost 1 base, with 8 bases spanning the gap. The CDR3 sequence is CASSTTRNTGELFF. The DNA of the CDR3 is TGTGCCAGCAGCACCACACGGAACACCGGGGAGCTGTTTTTT.

V and J are TRBV12-3 or TRBV12-4 and TRBJ1-4; 8 bases are a match to TRBD1. The CDR3 loop spans 16 amino acids. J lost 0 bases, V lost 1 base, and 1 base had no gene match. The CDR3 loop reads CASSLGQGTTNEKLFF. CDR3 in DNA: TGTGCCAGCAGTTTAGGACAGGGGACAACTAATGAAAAACTGTTTTTT.

This clonotype showed up just a few times. This sequence joins TRBV6-5 and TRBJ2-1; D is perhaps TRBD2 (6 bases). V was pared by 0 bases and J by 12 bases, with 15 bases between. The CDR3 sequence is 14 residues long. Looked up from germline, CDR1 is MNHEY and CDR2 is SVGAGI. The CDR3 coding sequence is TGTGCCAGCAGTTACTCGATGTTAGCGGCGGGGCAGTTCTTC. Its protein is CASSYSMLAAGQFF.

This clonotype was detected ten times or more. V and J are TRBV29-1 and TRBJ2-5, with TRBD2 matching over 10 bases. The CDR3 covers 15 residues. Trimming cost V 7 bases and J 0 bases; bases outside gene matches: 8. The germline CDR1 and CDR2 sequences are SQVTM and ANQGSEA. The CDR3 loop reads CSGLLAGLYQETQYF. CDR3 nucleotides: TGCAGCGGCTTACTAGCGGGGTTGTACCAAGAGACCCAGTACTTC. Full variable domain (outside the CDR3, taken from reference TRBV29-1 and TRBJ2-5): SAVISQKPSRDICQRGTSLTIQCQVDSQVTMMFWYRQQPGQSLTLIATANQGSEATYESGFVIDKFPISRPNLTFSTLTVSNMSPEDSSIYLCSGLLAGLYQETQYFGPGTRLLVL.

The chain employs TRBV6-5 and TRBJ2-3; D is ambiguous. Trimming pared 6 bases from V and 1 base from J, leaving 17 bases between. The CDR3 is 16 residues long. Germline V gives CDR1 MNHEY, CDR2 SVGAGI. Here the CDR3 reads CASSTTSAVGTDTQYF. In DNA form, the CDR3 reads TGTGCCAGCAGCACTACTTCGGCAGTAGGCACAGATACGCAGTATTTT.

The rearrangement uses TRBV7-2 and TRBJ2-1, with 8 bases lining up with TRBD2. This CDR3 has 16 amino acids. Germline V CDR1 and CDR2: SGHTA, FQGNSA. The J segment lost 4 bases and the V segment lost 0 bases, leaving 5 bases of the junction unmatched. For the CDR3, the DNA is TGTGCCAGCAGCTTAGCGCCCGGGGGGGGGTACAATGAGCAGTTCTTC. Protein sequence: CASSLAPGGGYNEQFF.

The chain has TRBV10-3 and TRBJ2-7, with 7 bases lining up with TRBD2. The CDR3 totals 16 residues. Germline CDR1 ENHRY, CDR2 SYGVKD. The J segment lost 0 bases and the V segment lost 7 bases, leaving 12 bases of the junction unmatched. In DNA, the CDR3 is TGTGCCATCAAACCCGAAAGCGGGATGCCCTCCTACGAGCAGTACTTC. It specifies CAIKPESGMPSYEQYF.

This chain links TRBV25-1 with TRBJ2-3; 8 bases match TRBD2. Germline CDR1 is MGHDK and CDR2 is SYGVNS. The CDR3 consists of 15 residues. V lost 1 base, J lost 0 bases, and 0 bases stayed unmatched. CDR3: CASSESGGSTDTQYF. The DNA of the CDR3 is TGTGCCAGCAGTGAATCGGGGGGGAGCACAGATACGCAGTATTTT.

This clonotype was seen a few times. This chain links TRBV5-6 with TRBJ2-7; 11 nucleotides match TRBD2. The V gene's germline CDR1 is SGHDT and CDR2 YYEEEE. This CDR3 comprises 19 residues. J was trimmed by 0 bases and V by 0 bases; bases with no gene match: 11. CDR3 residues: CASSLDVYASGRNSYEQYF. The CDR3 DNA sequence: TGTGCCAGCAGCTTGGACGTTTATGCTAGCGGGAGGAACTCCTACGAGCAGTACTTC.

This clonotype was counted only a few times. The DNA of the CDR3 is TGTGCCAGTACCCCGACAGAGAGGGAGCAGTACTTC. Translated: CASTPTEREQYF. This sequence joins TRBV2 and TRBJ2-7; D perhaps matches TRBD1 (5 bases). CDR1 is SNHLY and CDR2 is FYNNEI in the germline V gene. The CDR3 has 12 residues. Trimming removed 9 bases from V and 7 bases from J, with 16 bases in between.

This sequence joins TRBV29-1 and TRBJ2-1; D is possibly TRBD2 (5 bases). Germline V gene lookup returns CDR1 SQVTM and CDR2 ANQGSEA. The CDR3 length is 14 residues. V was trimmed by 4 bases and J by 4 bases, leaving 14 bases between them. The CDR3 sequence is CSVGYGITYNEQFF. In DNA, the CDR3 is TGCAGCGTTGGTTACGGGATAACGTACAATGAGCAGTTCTTC.

This chain joins TRBV9 and TRBJ1-6; D unclear. CDR3 length: 15 amino acids. Between the trimmed V and J ends, which lost 2 bases and 5 bases, there was a span of 11 bases. Germline CDR1 is SGDLS and CDR2 is YYNGEE. In DNA form, the CDR3 reads TGTGCCAGCAGCGTCAGTACGGGGAATAATTCACCCCTCCACTTT. This codes for CASSVSTGNNSPLHF.

The chain joins TRBV5-6 to TRBJ1-1; D unclear. V lost 2 bases to trimming and J lost 6 bases, with 14 bases between them. Germline-derived CDR1 and CDR2 are SGHDT and YYEEEE. The CDR3 is 14 residues long. The CDR3 nucleotides are TGTGCCAGCAGCTTCGTAGACGGGAGTCCTGAAGCTTTCTTT. This encodes CASSFVDGSPEAFF.

This clonotype came up a few times. The V and J genes are TRBV6-1 and TRBJ2-3, with 7 nucleotides matching TRBD1. The CDR3 contains 13 residues. The junction had 3 bases not matched to a gene; V was cut back by 6 bases and J by 3 bases. Germline V gives CDR1 MNHNS, CDR2 SASEGT. CDR3 sequence reads: CASRAGGTDTQYF. CDR3 DNA sequence: TGTGCCAGCAGGGCAGGGGGAACAGATACGCAGTATTTT.

The chain joins TRBV7-2 to TRBJ1-5; no firm D call. The V gene's germline CDR1 is SGHTA and CDR2 FQGNSA. The ends were cut back, 1 base at V and 4 bases at J, with 11 bases in the middle. This CDR3 is built from 15 residues. The CDR3 DNA reads TGTGCCAGCAGCTTAGTTGAGACTTCTAATCAGCCCCAGCATTTT. Its translation is CASSLVETSNQPQHF.

This chain connects TRBV12-3 or TRBV12-4 to TRBJ2-5, with 10 bases fitting TRBD2. This CDR3 contains 17 residues. J lost 5 bases, V lost 4 bases, and 13 bases had no gene match. The CDR3 spells CASSSRAAGGPGETQYF. The CDR3, as DNA: TGTGCCAGCAGTTCGCGGGCAGCGGGAGGGCCTGGGGAGACCCAGTACTTC.

The J gene is TRBJ2-6, the V gene TRBV19; D gene unclear. The CDR3 spans 14 residues. Trimming removed 7 bases at V and 0 bases at J, with 7 bases between. Germline V CDR1 and CDR2: LNHDA, SQIVND (reference sequence). The CDR3, as DNA: TGTGCCAGTAACCGGAACTCTGGGGCCAACGTCCTGACTTTC. Encoded protein: CASNRNSGANVLTF.

This sequence joins TRBV20-1 and TRBJ2-7; possibly TRBD1 for D (5 bases). CDR1 and CDR2 (germline): DFQATT, SNEGSKA (reference sequence). The CDR3 is made up of 16 amino acids. Trimming cost V 2 bases and J 7 bases, with 24 bases left between them. The CDR3 DNA reads TGCAGTGCTAGACCCCCCCCCGCAGATCAAAAGGGGGAGCAGTACTTC. As protein: CSARPPPADQKGEQYF.

This clonotype was seen a handful of times. The chain combines TRBV28 with TRBJ2-7; unclear D gene. V was clipped by 5 bases and J by 4 bases, with 6 bases between them. The CDR3 length is 11 residues. Germline-derived CDR1 and CDR2 are MDHEN and SYDVKM. In nucleotides, the CDR3 is TGTGCCAGCAGTCGGCAGTACGAGCAGTACTTC. It specifies CASSRQYEQYF.

This clonotype was observed a few times. The chain uses TRBV29-1 and TRBJ2-1; a weak D match, TRBD1 (5 bases). This CDR3 is 12 amino acids long. V lost 1 base to trimming and J lost 6 bases, with 7 bases between them. The germline CDR1 and CDR2 sequences are SQVTM and ANQGSEA. This CDR3 is CSVEGQGNEQFF. The CDR3 DNA reads TGCAGCGTTGAAGGCCAGGGCAATGAGCAGTTCTTC.

The J gene is TRBJ1-1, the V gene TRBV10-3; the match to TRBD1 covers 7 bases. Germline CDR1 reads ENHRY; CDR2 reads SYGVKD. V was clipped by 6 bases and J by 1 base; unmatched bases: 5. The length of the CDR3 is 14 residues. CDR3 in amino acids: CAISRQGGNTEAFF. In DNA form, the CDR3 reads TGTGCCATCAGCCGACAGGGCGGGAACACTGAAGCTTTCTTT.

This clonotype appeared many times. V and J are TRBV12-3 or TRBV12-4 and TRBJ2-4; 7 positions match TRBD1. V shed 5 bases, J shed 0 bases, and the junction held 4 bases outside the gene matches. The CDR3 is 15 amino acids. This chain's CDR3 is CASSAHRGAKNIQYF. CDR3 in DNA: TGTGCCAGCAGTGCCCACAGGGGAGCCAAAAACATTCAGTACTTC.

The J gene is TRBJ1-2, the V gene TRBV20-1, with unresolved D. Per the germline V gene, CDR1 is DFQATT and CDR2 is SNEGSKA (reference sequence). This CDR3 contains 13 residues. Trimming left V 5 bases short and J 5 bases short, with 15 bases between. The CDR3 DNA is TGCAGTGCTCCCCACGGACGGTGGTATGGCTACACCTTC. This translates into CSAPHGRWYGYTF.

The V and J genes are TRBV5-1 and TRBJ2-7, with 8 bases identical to TRBD1. Looked up from germline, CDR1 is SGHRS and CDR2 is YFSETQ. The CDR3 length is 15 residues. With V trimmed by 4 bases and J by 3 bases, 9 bases remained unmatched. CDR3 nucleotide sequence: TGCGCCAGCAGCGTACCGACAGGGGTCGGCTACGAGCAGTACTTC. The encoded protein is CASSVPTGVGYEQYF. The full variable domain, its missing parts supplied by reference TRBV5-1 and TRBJ2-7, is KAGVTQTPRYLIKTRGQQVTLSCSPISGHRSVSWYQQTPGQGLQFLFEYFSETQRNKGNFPGRFSGRQFSNSRSEMNVSTLELGDSALYLCASSVPTGVGYEQYFGPGTRLTVT.

The chain is built from TRBV7-2 and TRBJ2-1; 10 bases align to TRBD2. The CDR3 sequence is 15 residues long. Germline V gene sequence: CDR1 SGHTA, CDR2 FQGNSA. Trimming removed 5 bases from V and 5 bases from J; junction bases left unmatched: 6. The CDR3 nucleotides are TGTGCCAGCAGCCCTGGGGGACTAGCGAACAATGAGCAGTTCTTC. The encoded protein is CASSPGGLANNEQFF.